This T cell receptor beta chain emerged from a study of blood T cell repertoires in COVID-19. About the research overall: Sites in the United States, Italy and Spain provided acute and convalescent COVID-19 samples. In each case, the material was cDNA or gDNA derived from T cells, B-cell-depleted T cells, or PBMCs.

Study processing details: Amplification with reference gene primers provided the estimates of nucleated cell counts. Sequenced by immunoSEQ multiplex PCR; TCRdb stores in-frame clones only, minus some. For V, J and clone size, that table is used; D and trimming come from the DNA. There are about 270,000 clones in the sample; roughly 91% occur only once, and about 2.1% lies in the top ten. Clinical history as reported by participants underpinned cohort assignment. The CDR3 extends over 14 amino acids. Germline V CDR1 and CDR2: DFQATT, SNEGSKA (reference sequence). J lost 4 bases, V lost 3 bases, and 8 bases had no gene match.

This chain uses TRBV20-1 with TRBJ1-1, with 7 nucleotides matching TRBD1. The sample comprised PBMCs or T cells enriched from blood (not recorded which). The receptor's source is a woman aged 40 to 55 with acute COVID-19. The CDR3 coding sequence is TGCAGTGCTAGTATTTTCGGACAGGCCACTGAAGCTTTCTTT. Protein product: CSASIFGQATEAFF.